This T cell receptor beta chain is from a study of T cells in Graves' hyperthyroidism and ophthalmopathy. Whole-study results and caveats: Most thyroid clonotypes with frequency above 0.001 were detected in blood.

On this clonotype: Antigen unknown. A read error may explain this, as a much larger clone is one base away.

Amplification of TCR beta CDR3 regions used RNA as the template. Carried out on the TCR CDR3, a first-round RT-PCR used the HTBI primer set. From the multiplex PCR reads, TCRdb called clonotypes with MiXCR, one entry per CDR3 protein. The sample yields around 250,000 distinct CDR3 sequences, about 14% seen once. Germline trimming cut 5 bases from V and 3 bases from J; bases unmatched to any gene: 3. This CDR3 has 15 residues. Exclusion followed for patients with uncontrolled infection, other autoimmune disease, pregnancy or lactation. First hyperthyroidism diagnosis is when the blood sample was obtained, before any ophthalmopathy symptoms. Fresh 10 ml peripheral blood yielded PBMCs.

The V gene is TRBV12-3 or TRBV12-4, the J gene TRBJ2-1; 11 bases map to TRBD2. The sequence derives from a woman aged 40-49 years with Graves' hyperthyroidism that later progressed to Graves' ophthalmopathy. The sequenced sample consisted of blood. The CDR3: CASSITSGSYNEQFF. CDR3 DNA sequence: TGTGCCAGCAGTATAACTAGCGGGAGCTACAATGAGCAGTTCTTC.